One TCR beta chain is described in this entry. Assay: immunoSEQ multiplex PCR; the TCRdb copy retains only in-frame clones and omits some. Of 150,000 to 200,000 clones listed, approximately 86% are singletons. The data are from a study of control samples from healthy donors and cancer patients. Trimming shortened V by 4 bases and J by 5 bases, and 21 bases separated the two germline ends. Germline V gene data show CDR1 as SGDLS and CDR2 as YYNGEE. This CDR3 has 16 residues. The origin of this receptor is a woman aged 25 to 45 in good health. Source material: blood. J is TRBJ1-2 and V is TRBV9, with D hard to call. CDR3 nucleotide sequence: TGTGCCAGCAGCCCCCCACGGGCAGAGAAAGGGTATGGCTACACCTTC. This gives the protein CASSPPRAEKGYGYTF.